The clone carrying this T cell receptor beta chain was recorded only once. The data are from a study of blood T cell repertoires in COVID-19. Turning to the study itself: PBMCs, B-cell-depleted T cells, or T cells provided the cDNA or gDNA that made up the material.

The CDR3 contains 16 residues. Assignments of participants to cohorts depended upon their own reported clinical history. Authors' processing steps: Amplified reference gene primers provided the basis for estimating nucleated cell counts. The repertoire was sequenced with immunoSEQ multiplex PCR; TCRdb's copy has only in-frame clones and lacks some. V and J calls and clone size are those listed in that table; D and trimming were worked out from the DNA. Of around 420,000 clones in the sample, approximately 85% are singletons; the top ten hold more than 2%. The sequencing sample was made of PBMCs or T cells enriched from blood (not recorded which). The rearrangement links TRBV21-1 to TRBJ1-3; the table's D call, TRBD1, has no DNA check behind it. TRBV21-1 is designated a pseudogene. The origin of this receptor is a woman aged 40 to 50 with acute COVID-19. The CDR3 sequence: CASSGRDRDYGNTIYF. CDR3 nucleotides: TGTGCCAGCAGCGGCCGGGACAGGGATTATGGAAACACCATATATTTT.